What follows are 7 T cell receptor beta chains derived from one specimen sequenced in a study of cytomegalovirus exposure and HLA in healthy donors. This PCR relied on a set of 60 Vbeta primers and 13 Jbeta primers. Sequencing was performed with immunoSEQ multiplex PCR; in TCRdb, only in-frame clones are kept and a portion is missing. This table holds around 140,000 clones, 60% to 85% found once. Sequences were obtained from PBMCs. The receptors shown here come from a young woman in good health and CMV-seronegative.

This chain uses TRBV30 with TRBJ2-7; possibly TRBD1 for D (7 bases). V was shortened by 1 base and J by 6 bases, with 13 bases between the two germline ends. The CDR3 has 13 amino acids. CDR1 GTSNPN and CDR2 SVGIG come from the germline V gene (reference sequence). In DNA, the CDR3 is TGTGCCTGGAGTGACGGAGGGGGCGGCGAGCAGTACTTC. This encodes CAWSDGGGGEQYF.

The chain uses TRBV27 and TRBJ1-5; no reliable D call. V dropped 6 bases and J dropped 5 bases, with 20 bases sitting between them. This CDR3 contains 16 residues. Germline V CDR1 and CDR2: MNHEY, SMNVEV (reference sequence). The CDR3 sequence is CASRKDWLEGDQPQHF. The CDR3 DNA follows: TGTGCCAGCAGAAAAGACTGGCTAGAGGGTGATCAGCCCCAGCATTTT.

The genes are TRBV11-3 and TRBJ2-1, with a weak D call TRBD1 (5 bases). This CDR3 spans 17 amino acids. V gave up 1 base and J gave up 5 bases, with 18 bases separating them. Germline V gene lookup returns CDR1 SGHNT and CDR2 YENEEA. CDR3 nucleotides: TGTGCCAGCAGCTTAGCCGGCGACAGCCAGCTTGACAATGAGCAGTTCTTC. It specifies CASSLAGDSQLDNEQFF.

The chain couples TRBV5-6 to TRBJ1-3, with no clear D. With 2 bases removed from V and 0 bases from J, the gap between germline ends came to 9 bases. This CDR3 region has 15 residues. Per the germline V gene, CDR1 is SGHDT and CDR2 is YYEEEE. The DNA of the CDR3 is TGTGCCAGCAGCTTCGTAGGGAGCTCTGGAAACACCATATATTTT. Amino acids: CASSFVGSSGNTIYF.

This chain's CDR3 is CASSLVEAGELFF. The CDR3 DNA sequence: TGTGCCAGCAGCTTAGTAGAGGCCGGGGAGCTGTTTTTT. The chain recombines TRBV7-9 with TRBJ2-2; D not resolved. Trimming took off 1 base at V and 6 bases at J, with 6 bases between the two ends. CDR1 and CDR2 (germline): SEHNR, FQNEAQ (reference sequence). This CDR3 has 13 amino acids. Combining the CDR3 with reference TRBV7-9 and TRBJ2-2 gives the whole variable domain DTGVSQNPRHKITKRGQNVTFRCDPISEHNRLYWYRQTLGQGPEFLTYFQNEAQLEKSRLLSDRFSAERPKGSFSTLEIQRTEQGDSAMYLCASSLVEAGELFFGEGSRLTVL.

The rearrangement links TRBV7-9 to TRBJ2-5; 9 bases match TRBD1. Germline V gene lookup returns CDR1 SEHNR and CDR2 FQNEAQ (reference sequence). After removal of 6 bases from V and 1 base from J, the junction contained 18 bases not matched to a gene. The CDR3 covers 19 residues. Written as DNA, the CDR3 is TGTGCCAGCAGTTTTCTTACCCCGGGACAGGGAACCCTCCAAGAGACCCAGTACTTC. It specifies CASSFLTPGQGTLQETQYF.

The chain uses TRBV2 and TRBJ2-3; TRBD2 might be the D (5 bases). The V and J ends lost 6 bases and 4 bases respectively, with 26 bases between them. Germline assignment: CDR1 SNHLY and CDR2 FYNNEI. This CDR3 is 18 amino acids long. In DNA, the CDR3 is TGTGCCAGCAGCGACCAATATTCACTAGATATCCCCCCAGATACGCAGTATTTT. This gives the protein CASSDQYSLDIPPDTQYF.